What follows describes a single T cell receptor beta chain. Its antigen is as yet unknown. From the reads, TCRdb called clonotypes with MiXCR, one entry per CDR3 protein. The sample lists around 770,000 distinct CDR3 sequences; 29% were seen once. This sample is part of a study of T cell repertoires in cytomegalovirus infection. The overall study: CMV infection together with matching HLA type was indicated by public TCR beta signatures. Study conclusions and caveats: CMV-specific TCR beta clonotypes restricted by HLA-C were the ones dominating the ex vivo response.

This CDR3 has 15 amino acids. Germline values: CDR1 SGHRS, CDR2 YFSETQ. V lost 2 bases and J lost 6, with 15 bases in between. The TCR was taken from a human donor in good health (CMV status not recorded). Some clones in this sample may be carry-over from other donors' samples. The starting material was cultured CD8+ T cells from PBMCs, obtained from culture after CMV antigen stimulation. The rearrangement links TRBV5-1 to TRBJ2-1; either TRBD1 or TRBD2 may fit D (6 bases each). The CDR3 reads CASSLGGTPFNEQFF. The CDR3 nucleotides read TGCGCCAGCAGCTTAGGGGGGACCCCCTTCAATGAGCAGTTCTTC.